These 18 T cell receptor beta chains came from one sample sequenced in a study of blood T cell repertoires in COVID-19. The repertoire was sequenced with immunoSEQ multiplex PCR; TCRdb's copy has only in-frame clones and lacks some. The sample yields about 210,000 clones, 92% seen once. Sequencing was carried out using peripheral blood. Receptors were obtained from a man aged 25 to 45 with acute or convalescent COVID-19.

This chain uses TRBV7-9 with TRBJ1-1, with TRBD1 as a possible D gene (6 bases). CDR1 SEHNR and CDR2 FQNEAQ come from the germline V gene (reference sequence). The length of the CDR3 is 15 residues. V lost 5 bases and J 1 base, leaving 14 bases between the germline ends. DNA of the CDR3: TGTGCCAGCAGCAGTCCCCGGGGACAGAACACTGAAGCTTTCTTT. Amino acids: CASSSPRGQNTEAFF. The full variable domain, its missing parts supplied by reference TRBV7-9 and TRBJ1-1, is DTGVSQNPRHKITKRGQNVTFRCDPISEHNRLYWYRQTLGQGPEFLTYFQNEAQLEKSRLLSDRFSAERPKGSFSTLEIQRTEQGDSAMYLCASSSPRGQNTEAFFGQGTRLTVV.

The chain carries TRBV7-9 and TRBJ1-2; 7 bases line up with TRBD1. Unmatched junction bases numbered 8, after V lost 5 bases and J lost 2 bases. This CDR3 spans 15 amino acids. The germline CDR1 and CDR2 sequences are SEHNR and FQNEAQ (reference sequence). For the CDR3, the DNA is TGTGCCAGCAGCGCGATGGGACAGACCAACTATGGCTACACCTTC. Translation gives CASSAMGQTNYGYTF. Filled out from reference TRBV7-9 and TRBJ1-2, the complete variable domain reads DTGVSQNPRHKITKRGQNVTFRCDPISEHNRLYWYRQTLGQGPEFLTYFQNEAQLEKSRLLSDRFSAERPKGSFSTLEIQRTEQGDSAMYLCASSAMGQTNYGYTFGSGTRLTVV.

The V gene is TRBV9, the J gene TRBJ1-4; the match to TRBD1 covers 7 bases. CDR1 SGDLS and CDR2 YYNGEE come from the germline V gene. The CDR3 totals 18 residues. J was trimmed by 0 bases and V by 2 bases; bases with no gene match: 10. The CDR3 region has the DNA TGTGCCAGCAGCGTTGCGACAGGGACTTTTGCAACTAATGAAAAACTGTTTTTT. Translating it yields CASSVATGTFATNEKLFF. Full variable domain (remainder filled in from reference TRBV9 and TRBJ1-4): DSGVTQTPKHLITATGQRVTLRCSPRSGDLSVYWYQQSLDQGLQFLIQYYNGEERAKGNILERFSAQQFPDLHSELNLSSLELGDSALYFCASSVATGTFATNEKLFFGSGTQLSVL.

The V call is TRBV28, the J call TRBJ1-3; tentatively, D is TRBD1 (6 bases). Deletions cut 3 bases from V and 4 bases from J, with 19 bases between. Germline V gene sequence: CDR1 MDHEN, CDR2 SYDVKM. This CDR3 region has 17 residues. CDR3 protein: CASSFWGQFGRGNTIYF. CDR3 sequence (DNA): TGTGCCAGCAGTTTCTGGGGACAATTTGGTCGAGGAAACACCATATATTTT.

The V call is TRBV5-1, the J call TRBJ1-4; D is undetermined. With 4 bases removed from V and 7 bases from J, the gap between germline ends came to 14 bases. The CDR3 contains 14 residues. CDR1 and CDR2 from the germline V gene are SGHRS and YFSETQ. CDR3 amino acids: CASSVQVEGEKLFF. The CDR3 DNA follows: TGCGCCAGCAGCGTACAAGTAGAGGGTGAAAAACTGTTTTTT.

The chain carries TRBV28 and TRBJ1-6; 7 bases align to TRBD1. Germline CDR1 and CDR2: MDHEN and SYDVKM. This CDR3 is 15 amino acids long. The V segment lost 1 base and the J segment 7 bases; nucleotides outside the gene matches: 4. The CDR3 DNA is TGTGCCAGCAGTTTATTGACAGGGCTCAATTCACCCCTCCACTTT. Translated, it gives CASSLLTGLNSPLHF.

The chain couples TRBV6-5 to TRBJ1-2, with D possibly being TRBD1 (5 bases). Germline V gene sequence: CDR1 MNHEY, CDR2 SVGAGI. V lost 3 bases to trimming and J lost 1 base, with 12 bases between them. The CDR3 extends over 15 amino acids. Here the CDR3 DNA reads TGTGCCAGCAGTTATTCTCTCGGGGGTAACTATGGCTACACCTTC. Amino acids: CASSYSLGGNYGYTF.

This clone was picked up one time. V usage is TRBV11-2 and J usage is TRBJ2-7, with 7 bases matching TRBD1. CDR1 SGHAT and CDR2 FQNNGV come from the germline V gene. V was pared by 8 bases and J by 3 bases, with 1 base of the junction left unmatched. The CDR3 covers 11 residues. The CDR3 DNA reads TGTGCCAGCCGGGACAGCTACGAGCAGTACTTC. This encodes CASRDSYEQYF.

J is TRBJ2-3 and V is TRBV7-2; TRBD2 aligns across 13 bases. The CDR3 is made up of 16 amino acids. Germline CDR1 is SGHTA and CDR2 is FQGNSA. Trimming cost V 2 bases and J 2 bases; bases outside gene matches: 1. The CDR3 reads CASSLTSGGATDTQYF. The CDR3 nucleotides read TGTGCCAGCAGCTTAACTAGCGGGGGGGCCACAGATACGCAGTATTTT.

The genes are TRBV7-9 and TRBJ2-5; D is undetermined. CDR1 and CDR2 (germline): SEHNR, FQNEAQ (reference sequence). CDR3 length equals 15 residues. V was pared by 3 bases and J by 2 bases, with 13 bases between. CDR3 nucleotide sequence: TGTGCCAGCAGCTTTTTCCGTCAGAAACAAGAGACCCAGTACTTC. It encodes CASSFFRQKQETQYF.

CDR3 amino acids: CASSEAGNYGYTF. CDR3 DNA: TGTGCCAGCAGTGAGGCAGGGAACTATGGCTACACCTTC. The chain joins TRBV2 to TRBJ1-2, with D possibly TRBD1 on 5 matching bases. In germline, CDR1 is SNHLY, CDR2 FYNNEI. The CDR3 consists of 13 residues. V was cut by 3 bases and J by 2 bases, with 7 bases left in between.

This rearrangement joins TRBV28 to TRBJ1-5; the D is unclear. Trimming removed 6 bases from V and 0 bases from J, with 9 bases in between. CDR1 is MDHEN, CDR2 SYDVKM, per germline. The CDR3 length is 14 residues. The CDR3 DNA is TGTGCCAGCAGGCGGTCAGTTAGCAATCAGCCCCAGCATTTT. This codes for CASRRSVSNQPQHF.

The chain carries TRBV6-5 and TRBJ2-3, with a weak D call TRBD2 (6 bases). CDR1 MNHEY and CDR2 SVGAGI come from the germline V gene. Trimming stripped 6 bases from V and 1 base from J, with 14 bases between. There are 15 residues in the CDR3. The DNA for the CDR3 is TGTGCCAGCAGGCGACTAGTGGGGCGCACAGATACGCAGTATTTT. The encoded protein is CASRRLVGRTDTQYF.

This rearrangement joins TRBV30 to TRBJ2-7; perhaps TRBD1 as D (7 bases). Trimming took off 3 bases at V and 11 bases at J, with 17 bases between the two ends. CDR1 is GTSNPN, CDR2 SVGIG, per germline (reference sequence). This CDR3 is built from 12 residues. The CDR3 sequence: CAWSLIGGQKYF. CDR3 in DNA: TGTGCCTGGAGCTTAATCGGGGGACAGAAGTACTTC.

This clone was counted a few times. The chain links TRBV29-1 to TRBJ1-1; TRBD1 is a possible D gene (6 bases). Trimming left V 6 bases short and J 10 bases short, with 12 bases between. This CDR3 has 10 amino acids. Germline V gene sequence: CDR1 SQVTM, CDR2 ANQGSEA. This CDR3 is CSVRDNRAFF. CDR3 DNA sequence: TGCAGCGTCAGGGACAACCGAGCTTTCTTT. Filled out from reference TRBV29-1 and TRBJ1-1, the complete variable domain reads SAVISQKPSRDICQRGTSLTIQCQVDSQVTMMFWYRQQPGQSLTLIATANQGSEATYESGFVIDKFPISRPNLTFSTLTVSNMSPEDSSIYLCSVRDNRAFFGQGTRLTVV.

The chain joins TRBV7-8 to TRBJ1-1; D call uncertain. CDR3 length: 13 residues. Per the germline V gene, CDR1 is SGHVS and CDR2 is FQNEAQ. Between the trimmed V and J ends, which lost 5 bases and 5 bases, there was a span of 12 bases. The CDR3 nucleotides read TGTGCCAGCAGCCCGAATCACTGGACTGAAGCTTTCTTT. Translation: CASSPNHWTEAFF.

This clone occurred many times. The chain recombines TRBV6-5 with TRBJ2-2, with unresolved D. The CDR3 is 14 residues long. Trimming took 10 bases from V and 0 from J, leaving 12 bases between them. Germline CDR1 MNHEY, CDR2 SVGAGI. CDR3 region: CATKIEPNTGELFF. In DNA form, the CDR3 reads TGTGCCACCAAGATCGAGCCGAACACCGGGGAGCTGTTTTTT.

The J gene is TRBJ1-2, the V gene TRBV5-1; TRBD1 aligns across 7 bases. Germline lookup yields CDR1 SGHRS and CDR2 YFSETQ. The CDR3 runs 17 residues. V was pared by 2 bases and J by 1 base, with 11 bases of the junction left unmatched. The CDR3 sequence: CASSFGSADRNNYGYTF. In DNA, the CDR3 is TGCGCCAGCAGCTTTGGGTCCGCGGACAGGAATAACTATGGCTACACCTTC.